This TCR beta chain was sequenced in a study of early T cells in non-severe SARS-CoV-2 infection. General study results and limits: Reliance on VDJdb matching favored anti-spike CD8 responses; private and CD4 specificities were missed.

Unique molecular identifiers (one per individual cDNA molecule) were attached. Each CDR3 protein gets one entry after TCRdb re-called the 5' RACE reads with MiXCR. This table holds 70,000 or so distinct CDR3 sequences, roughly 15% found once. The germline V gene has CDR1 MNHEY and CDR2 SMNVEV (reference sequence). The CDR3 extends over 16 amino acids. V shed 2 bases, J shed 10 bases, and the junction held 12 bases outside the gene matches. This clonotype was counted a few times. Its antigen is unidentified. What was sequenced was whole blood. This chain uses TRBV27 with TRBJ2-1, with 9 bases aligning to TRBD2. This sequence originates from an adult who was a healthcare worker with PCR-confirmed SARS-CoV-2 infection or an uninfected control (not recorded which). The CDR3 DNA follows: TGTGCCAGCAGTTTAGTAACGGGACTAGCCTTTAGCGAGCAGTTCTTC. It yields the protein CASSLVTGLAFSEQFF.